The T cell receptor (beta chain) described here comes from a study of graft-versus-host responses after intestinal transplantation. Here immunoSEQ multiplex PCR was the method, and the copy in TCRdb shows in-frame clones only, minus some. The sample comprises about 47,000 clones, approximately 96% of which are singletons, and 0.23% rests with the top ten. About this clone itself: As yet, its antigen is unknown.

This clonotype originated in a human donor who was the organ donor for an intestinal transplant. The input for sequencing was unstimulated CD8+ T cells sorted from spleen or lymph node cells, taken before transplant.

The CDR3 DNA reads as TGTGCCAGCAGTTTAGGTCCAGGGGCTGGAAACACCATATATTTT. Its translation: CASSLGPGAGNTIYF. The chain recombines TRBV28 with TRBJ1-3; weak D call: TRBD1 (6 bases). V lost 2 bases and J lost 2, with 10 bases in between. The CDR3 runs 15 residues. Looked up from germline, CDR1 is MDHEN and CDR2 is SYDVKM.